The 2 T cell receptor beta chains in this list originate from one sample, sequenced in a study of blood T cell repertoires in COVID-19. Sequencing used immunoSEQ multiplex PCR; TCRdb keeps in-frame clones, though not all of them. The table lists roughly 180,000 clones, about 85% of them singletons, with 6.5% to 7.5% in the top ten. The sample consisted of peripheral blood. These TCRs come from an elderly man with COVID-19, enrolled during active disease.

This clone has a handful of counts. The genes are TRBV9 and TRBJ1-6; maybe TRBD1 (6 bases). Germline loops: CDR1 SGDLS, CDR2 YYNGEE. V was shortened by 0 bases and J by 9 bases, with 10 bases between the two germline ends. The CDR3 is 14 residues long. DNA of the CDR3: TGTGCCAGCAGCGTAGACAGGGCTAGTTCACCCCTCCACTTT. It translates to CASSVDRASSPLHF.

The rearrangement links TRBV15 to TRBJ2-5; D is unclear. This CDR3 comprises 15 residues. Trimming shortened V by 0 bases and J by 2 bases, and 10 bases separated the two germline ends. Looked up from germline, CDR1 is LNHNV and CDR2 is YYDKDF (reference sequence). The CDR3 spells CATSRDPGRQETQYF. The CDR3 nucleotides read TGTGCCACCAGCAGAGATCCAGGCAGACAAGAGACCCAGTACTTC.